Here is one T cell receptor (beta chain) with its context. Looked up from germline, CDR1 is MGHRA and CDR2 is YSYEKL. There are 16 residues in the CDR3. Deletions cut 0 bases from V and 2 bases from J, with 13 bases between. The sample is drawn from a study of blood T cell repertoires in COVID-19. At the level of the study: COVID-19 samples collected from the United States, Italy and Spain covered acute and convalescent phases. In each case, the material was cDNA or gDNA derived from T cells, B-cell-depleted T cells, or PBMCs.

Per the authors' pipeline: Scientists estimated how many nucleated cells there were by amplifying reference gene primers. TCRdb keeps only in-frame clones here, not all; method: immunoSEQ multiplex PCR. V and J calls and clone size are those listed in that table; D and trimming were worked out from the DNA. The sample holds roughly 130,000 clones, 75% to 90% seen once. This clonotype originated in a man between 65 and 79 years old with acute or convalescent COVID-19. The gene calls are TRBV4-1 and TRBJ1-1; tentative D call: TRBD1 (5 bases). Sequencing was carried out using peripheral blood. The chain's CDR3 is CASSQDPRTPNTEAFF. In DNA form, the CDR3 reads TGCGCCAGCAGCCAAGATCCTAGGACACCCAACACTGAAGCTTTCTTT.